The sequence of this T cell receptor beta chain was determined in a study of cytomegalovirus exposure and HLA in healthy donors (dated by TCRdb to about 2017). The study in broad terms: According to an earlier analysis of a few hundred of the donors, some 180 million T cells yielded approximately 120 million unique TCR beta sequences and approximately 300 Gb of sequence data. An early release that covered roughly 600 HLA-typed donors contained approximately 290 gigabases of sequencing data and 65 million to 100 million unique TCR sequences. The genetic ancestry cluster associated with self-reported Caucasian donors included 81% of the 350 to 500 genotyped donors. The study aimed to test whether signatures of past pathogen exposure could be identified by cataloging public T cell receptors. The study used immunosequencing to profile the T cell repertoires of approximately 690 subjects and linked those repertoires to cytomegalovirus serostatus. A separate validation cohort of more than 100 different subjects was used in addition to the approximately 640-subject first cohort. To predict cytomegalovirus infection status, the study brought together high-throughput TCR immunosequencing, statistical association of individual TCRs with disease status, and machine learning. To study patterns of TCR occurrence, a later analysis re-analyzed previously published TCR beta repertoires from 550 to 800 donors and added high-resolution HLA genotyping. Rather than drawing on any new phenotypic data, the later analysis identified candidate immune exposures from TCR beta sequences and the way those sequences occurred across donors. An earlier analysis of several hundred of the donors used high-throughput TCR beta sequencing to judge whether each TCR beta V gene segment behaved as functional or pseudogenic. Donor age, sex, ethnicity and CMV serostatus were collected together with the repertoire data. A later genetic analysis took genome-wide SNP genotypes for about 55% of the 666 donors and used that subset as a discovery cohort. All discovery cohort repertoires had been generated using a single sequencing platform. Class I and class II HLA loci were covered by the typing at four-digit resolution. Typing coverage differed by locus: A, B, C, DRB1 and DQB1 were typed in roughly 620-630 donors, DQA1 in 522, DPA1 in approximately 600, and DPB1 in 400 to 480. Roughly 5 DR-DQ haplotypes were handled as single units for association and clustering, since linkage in the cohort was strong. On average, approximately 250,000 unique TCR beta nucleotide sequences were sequenced per donor among 398 genotyped donors of the cohort, with roughly 18% of those sequences being non-productive.

The cohort comprised 666 healthy bone marrow donors. Cohort members were all nominally healthy when sampled, although unrecorded immune exposures were likely present. The donor was CMV seronegative and belonged to the group of roughly 330 seronegative cohort members. Every donor gave a peripheral blood sample, and the peripheral blood mononuclear cells from that sample were used for TCR beta sequencing. The Qiagen DNeasy Blood Extraction Kit was used to extract genomic DNA from the blood cell samples. The paper as a whole reports these results and caveats: A group of highly shared sequence variants was considered likely to be a technical artifact of the sequencing pipeline. Because the 87-base-pair reads could not distinguish some IMGT-functional V segments, including TRBV6-2 and TRBV6-3, those segments were excluded. The authors suggested that the approach could potentially be extended to other disease states and immunological phenotypes. In a later analysis, most CMV-associated TCR beta chains were found to appear HLA-restricted, with HLA associations seemingly driven largely by CMV exposure. Broadly in line with IMGT annotations, most TCR beta V segments showed up in productive rearrangements about 87% or about 30% of the time in an earlier analysis of several hundred of the donors. Only TCR beta chains were sequenced in this cohort, and the absence of alpha or paired-chain data limited detectable features. A later analysis reported that several top co-occurrence clusters appeared linked to parvovirus B19, influenza, CMV and Epstein-Barr virus. In a later genetic analysis, fewer N-insertions in productive TCRs were reported among donors in an Asian-associated ancestry cluster than the roughly 710-donor mean. Specific HLA alleles were associated with 15,000 to 20,000 TCR beta sequences at a false discovery rate of 0.05 in a later analysis. For the cohort, immune exposure information was limited to CMV serostatus. In a later genetic analysis, a missense DCLRE1C variant was associated with V-gene and J-gene trimming of TCR beta chains, and the association was replicated in an independent cohort. The classifier was reported to diagnose cytomegalovirus status with high specificity and sensitivity in both the original and validation cohorts. According to a later analysis, TCR association rates differed among HLA loci, with DRB1 alleles showing the most associated TCRs and HLA-C alleles showing the fewest. While some public TCRs were present in many individuals, most TCR sequences turned up only very rarely across donors. Compared with equally common non-associated chains, HLA-associated TCR beta chains in a later analysis were more clonally expanded and had lower generation probabilities. Because counts were too low, more than 15 rarely observed V segments, including chromosome 9 orphons, were left out of the earlier analysis of some 600 of the donors. The study gave a list of 150 to 200 TCR beta chains associated with cytomegalovirus. Roughly uniform sequencing depth across donors was assumed in presence/absence analyses, although this assumption may not hold. Because HLA typing was unavailable for some donors at each locus, only the typed subset was used in association tests. When HLA alleles, especially DR and DQ, strongly co-occurred, TCR associations were difficult to assign to individual alleles. A further reported finding was that TCR beta sequences accurately predicted the HLA-A and HLA-B alleles for most subjects in the first cohort. Linkage disequilibrium might explain the correlated functional status among segregating V segments, but an unknown experimental factor could not be excluded. In vitro tests confirmed that a few of the cytomegalovirus-associated TCR beta chains recognize cytomegalovirus antigens.

Libraries were constructed by the immunoSEQ multiplex PCR assay. For the multiplex PCR, a mixture combining 60 forward primers for TCR Vbeta segments and 13 reverse primers for TCR Jbeta segments was used. The CDR3 region of rearranged TCR beta genes was amplified from genomic DNA by a multiplex PCR assay. Amplified TCR beta libraries were sequenced as 87-base-pair reads on the Illumina HiSeq System. Regarding the original processing steps: A later analysis counted tens of millions of unique TCR beta chains across the 700 or so repertoires, and about 10 million of these chains were shared by at least two donors. A nearest-neighbor algorithm error-corrected the raw reads and collapsed the reads into unique sequences, merging closely related sequences to remove PCR and sequencing errors. Alignment of CDR3 sequences to IMGT reference sequences was used to assign V, D and J gene segments. For a sequence to be retained, a match of at least six nucleotides to both a V gene segment and a J gene segment was required. Rearrangements were classified as productive when the CDR3 lacked stop codons and remained in frame with V and J, and all other rearrangements were classified as non-productive. Following IMGT convention, CDR3 was defined as the stretch from the second conserved V-encoded cysteine to the conserved J-encoded phenylalanine. The earlier analysis of about 610 of the donors excluded any sequence lacking an unambiguous match to a single V gene segment. In an earlier analysis of around 600 of the donors, V segments were called functional above 56.7% productive rearrangements and were called segregating when the between-donor standard deviation exceeded 5%. A statistical classification framework was developed to diagnose cytomegalovirus status using the catalog of TCR beta chain sequences. A later analysis assigned V and J genes by comparing TCR nucleotide sequences with IMGT/GENE-DB human TR gene sequences. In a later analysis, CDR3 sequences and most-parsimonious VDJ recombination scenarios were assigned using the TCRdist pipeline. In a later analysis, each TCR beta chain was defined by its CDR3 amino acid sequence together with its V-gene family, and reads without a unique V-gene family were excluded. A later analysis removed 592 highly shared, low-generation-probability nucleotide sequences to deal with suspected cross-contamination and a sequencing artifact. In a later analysis, a clonal expansion index was calculated for each public chain from normalized within-repertoire ranks of inferred template counts. In a later analysis, generation probabilities were computed with a VDJ recombination model fitted to out-of-frame rearrangements, and the resulting probabilities were checked against IGoR. In a later analysis, hypergeometric tests were used to score TCR-TCR, TCR-HLA and TCR-CMV co-occurrence, with a repertoire-size bias correction applied to TCR pairs. A later analysis estimated false discovery rates by permuting HLA or CMV assignments 20 times. In a later analysis, co-occurring TCRs were grouped using DBSCAN, with TCRdist sequence similarity added in when clustering inside HLA-allele-positive subsets. For co-occurrence clustering, repertoires with fewer than 30,000 or more than 120,000 public chains were excluded, along with five repertoires with anomalous nucleotide sharing. This is the immuneACCESS table as TCRdb keeps it, with only in-frame sequences that have V and J called. A part of the clones is gone; compared with another copy, unresolved V genes explain less than half, and the rest is unexplained. Clone size and V and J calls were adopted from that table, with D and trimming inferred from the DNA. The sample yields 100,000 to 140,000 clones; around four fifths were counted once. The ten largest make up 7.8% of the sample.

Worth noting for this clone: The specificity of this receptor is unknown. Base qualities are not at hand, and no much larger clone is one base apart.

The CDR3 spans 14 residues, from the cysteine through the phenylalanine. CDR3 DNA only is kept here, 42 bases in frame from base 1. V and J lose 1 base and 5 bases, and a span of 9 bases separates them. Via the germline V gene, CDR1 is SGHAT and CDR2 FQNNGV. The sequence derives from a man aged 25-45 years in good health and CMV-seronegative. The sequencing sample was made of PBMCs. The receptor chain draws on TRBV11-2 and TRBJ1-5; possibly the D gene is TRBD1, per 6 matching bases. The CDR3 in this case is CASSLGAGDQPQHF. The DNA sequence reads TGTGCCAGCAGCTTAGGGGCAGGGGATCAGCCCCAGCATTTT.